The clone carrying this T cell receptor (beta chain) has a single count. Assay used: immunoSEQ multiplex PCR; TCRdb lists only in-frame clones, some missing. The profile shows tens of thousands of clones, 65% to 85% of them singletons. Germline loops: CDR1 SGHDT, CDR2 YYEEEE. The CDR3 is 15 amino acids. Trimming stripped 4 bases from V and 3 bases from J, with 16 bases between. These data belong to a study of OX40 agonist ivuxolimab in advanced cancers. The sequence was obtained from an adult with an advanced solid tumor such as melanoma, head and neck, liver or kidney cancer. The sample was CD4+ or CD8+ T cells sorted from blood, taken in a trial of the OX40 agonist ivuxolimab. The rearrangement uses TRBV5-6 and TRBJ1-1; D not certain. Here the CDR3 reads CASSVASVGYTEAFF. CDR3 nucleotides: TGTGCCAGCAGCGTGGCGTCGGTCGGGTACACTGAAGCTTTCTTT.